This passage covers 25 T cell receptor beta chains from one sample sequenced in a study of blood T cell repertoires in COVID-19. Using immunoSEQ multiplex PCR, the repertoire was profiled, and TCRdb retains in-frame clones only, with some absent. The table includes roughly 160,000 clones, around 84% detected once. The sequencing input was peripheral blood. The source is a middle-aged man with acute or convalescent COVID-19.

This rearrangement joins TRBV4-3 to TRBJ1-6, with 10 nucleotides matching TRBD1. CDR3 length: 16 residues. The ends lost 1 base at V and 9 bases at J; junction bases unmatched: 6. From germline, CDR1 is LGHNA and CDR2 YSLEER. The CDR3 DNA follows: TGCGCCAGCAGCCAAGGGGGGGACAGGGGCGGTTCACCCCTCCACTTT. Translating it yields CASSQGGDRGGSPLHF.

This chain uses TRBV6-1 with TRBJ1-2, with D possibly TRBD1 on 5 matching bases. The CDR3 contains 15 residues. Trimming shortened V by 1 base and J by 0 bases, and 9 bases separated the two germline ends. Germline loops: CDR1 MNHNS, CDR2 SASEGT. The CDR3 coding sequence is TGTGCCAGCAGTGAAGGGACACCAGCTAACTATGGCTACACCTTC. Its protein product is CASSEGTPANYGYTF.

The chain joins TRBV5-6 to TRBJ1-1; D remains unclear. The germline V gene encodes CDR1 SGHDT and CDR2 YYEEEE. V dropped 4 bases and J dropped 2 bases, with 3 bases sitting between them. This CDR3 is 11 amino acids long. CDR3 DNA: TGTGCCAGCAGCGTAAACACTGAAGCTTTCTTT. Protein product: CASSVNTEAFF.

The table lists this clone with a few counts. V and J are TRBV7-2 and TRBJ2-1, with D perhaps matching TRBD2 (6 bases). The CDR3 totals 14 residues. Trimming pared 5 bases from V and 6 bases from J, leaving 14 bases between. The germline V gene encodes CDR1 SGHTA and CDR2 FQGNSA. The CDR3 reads CASSTGLSPNEQFF. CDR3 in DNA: TGTGCCAGCAGCACTGGACTATCCCCCAATGAGCAGTTCTTC.

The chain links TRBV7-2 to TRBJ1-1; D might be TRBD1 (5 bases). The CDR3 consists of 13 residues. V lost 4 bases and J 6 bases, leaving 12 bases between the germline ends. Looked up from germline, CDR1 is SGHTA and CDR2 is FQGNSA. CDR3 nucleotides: TGTGCCAGCAGCTCGGGGGGAACCGCTGAAGCTTTCTTT. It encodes CASSSGGTAEAFF. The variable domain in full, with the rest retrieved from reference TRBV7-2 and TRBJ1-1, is GAGVSQSPSNKVTEKGKDVELRCDPISGHTALYWYRQSLGQGLEFLIYFQGNSAPDKSGLPSDRFSAERTGGSVSTLTIQRTQQEDSAVYLCASSSGGTAEAFFGQGTRLTVV.

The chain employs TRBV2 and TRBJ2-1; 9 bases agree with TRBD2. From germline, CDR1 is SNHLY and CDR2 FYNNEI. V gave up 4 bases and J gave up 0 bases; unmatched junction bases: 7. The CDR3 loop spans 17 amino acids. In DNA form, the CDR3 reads TGTGCCAGCAGTGGGGGTAGCGGGGGAAGCTCCTACAATGAGCAGTTCTTC. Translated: CASSGGSGGSSYNEQFF.

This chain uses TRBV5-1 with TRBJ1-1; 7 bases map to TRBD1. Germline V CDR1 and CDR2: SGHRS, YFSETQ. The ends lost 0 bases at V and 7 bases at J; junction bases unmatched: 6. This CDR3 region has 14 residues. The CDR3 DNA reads TGCGCCAGCAGCTTGGCCGGGACAGATGGTGAAGCTTTCTTT. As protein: CASSLAGTDGEAFF.

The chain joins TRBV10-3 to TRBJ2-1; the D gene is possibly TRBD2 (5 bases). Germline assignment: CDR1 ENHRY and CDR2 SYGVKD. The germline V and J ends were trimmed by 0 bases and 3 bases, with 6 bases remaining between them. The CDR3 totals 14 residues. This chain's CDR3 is CAISESRDYNEQFF. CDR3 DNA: TGTGCCATCAGTGAGTCTCGGGACTACAATGAGCAGTTCTTC.

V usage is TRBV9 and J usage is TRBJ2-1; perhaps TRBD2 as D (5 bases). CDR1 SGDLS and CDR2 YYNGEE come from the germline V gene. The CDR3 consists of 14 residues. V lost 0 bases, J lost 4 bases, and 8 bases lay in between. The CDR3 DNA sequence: TGTGCCAGCAGCGTAGGGGAGCTTTACAATGAGCAGTTCTTC. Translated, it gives CASSVGELYNEQFF.

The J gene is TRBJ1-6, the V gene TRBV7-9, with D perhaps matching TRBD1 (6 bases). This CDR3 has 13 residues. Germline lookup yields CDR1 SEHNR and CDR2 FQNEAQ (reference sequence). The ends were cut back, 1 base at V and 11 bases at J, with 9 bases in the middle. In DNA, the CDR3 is TGTGCCAGCAGCTTAGGAAACAGGGCACCCCTCCACTTT. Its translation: CASSLGNRAPLHF. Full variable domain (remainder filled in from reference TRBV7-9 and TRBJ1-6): DTGVSQNPRHKITKRGQNVTFRCDPISEHNRLYWYRQTLGQGPEFLTYFQNEAQLEKSRLLSDRFSAERPKGSFSTLEIQRTEQGDSAMYLCASSLGNRAPLHFGNGTRLTVT.

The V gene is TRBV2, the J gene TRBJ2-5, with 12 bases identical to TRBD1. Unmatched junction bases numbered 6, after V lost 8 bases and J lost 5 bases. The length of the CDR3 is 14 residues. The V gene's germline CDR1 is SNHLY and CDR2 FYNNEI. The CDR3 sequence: CASWTGTGGETQYF. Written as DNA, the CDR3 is TGTGCCAGCTGGACCGGGACAGGGGGCGAGACCCAGTACTTC.

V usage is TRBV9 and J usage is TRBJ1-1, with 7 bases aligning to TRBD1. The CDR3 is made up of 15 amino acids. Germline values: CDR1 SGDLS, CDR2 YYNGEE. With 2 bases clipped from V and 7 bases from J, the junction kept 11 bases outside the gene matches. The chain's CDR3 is CASSVGPAGGFEAFF. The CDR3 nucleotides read TGTGCCAGCAGCGTCGGCCCAGCAGGGGGGTTTGAAGCTTTCTTT.

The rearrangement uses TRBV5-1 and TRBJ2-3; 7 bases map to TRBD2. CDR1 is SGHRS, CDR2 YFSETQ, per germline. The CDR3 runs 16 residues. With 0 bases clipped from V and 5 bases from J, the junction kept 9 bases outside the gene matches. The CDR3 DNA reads TGCGCCAGCAGCTTGGTTGTCGGGAGGCAAGGAGATACGCAGTATTTT. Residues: CASSLVVGRQGDTQYF.

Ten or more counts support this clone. The DNA for the CDR3 is TGTGCCAGCACGTTCGCGCAGTTCGGGGACACTGAAGCTTTCTTT. It is translated as CASTFAQFGDTEAFF. This chain connects TRBV6-5 to TRBJ1-1, with D uncertain. In germline, CDR1 is MNHEY, CDR2 SVGAGI. This CDR3 spans 15 amino acids. Trimming took 7 bases from V and 3 from J, leaving 18 bases between them.

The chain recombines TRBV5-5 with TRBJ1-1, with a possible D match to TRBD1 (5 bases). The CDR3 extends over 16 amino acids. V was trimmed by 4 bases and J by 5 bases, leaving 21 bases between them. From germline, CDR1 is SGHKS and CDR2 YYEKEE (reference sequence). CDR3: CASSPLEGWQKTEAFF. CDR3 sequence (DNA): TGTGCCAGCAGCCCCCTGGAGGGGTGGCAAAAAACTGAAGCTTTCTTT. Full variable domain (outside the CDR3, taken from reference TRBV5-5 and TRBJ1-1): DAGVTQSPTHLIKTRGQQVTLRCSPISGHKSVSWYQQVLGQGPQFIFQYYEKEERGRGNFPDRFSARQFPNYSSELNVNALLLGDSALYLCASSPLEGWQKTEAFFGQGTRLTVV.

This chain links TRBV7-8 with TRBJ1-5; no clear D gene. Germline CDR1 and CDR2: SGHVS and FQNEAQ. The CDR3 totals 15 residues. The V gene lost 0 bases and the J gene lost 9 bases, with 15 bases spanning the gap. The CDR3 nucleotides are TGTGCCAGCAGCTTAGCGCTCGGGGAAAAGGGGCCCCAGCATTTT. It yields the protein CASSLALGEKGPQHF.

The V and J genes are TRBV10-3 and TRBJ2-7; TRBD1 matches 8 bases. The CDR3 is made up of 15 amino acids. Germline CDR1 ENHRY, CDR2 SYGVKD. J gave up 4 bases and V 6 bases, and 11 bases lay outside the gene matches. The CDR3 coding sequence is TGTGCCATCAGCTTGGGACAGGCTATCCTTTACGAGCAGTACTTC. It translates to CAISLGQAILYEQYF.

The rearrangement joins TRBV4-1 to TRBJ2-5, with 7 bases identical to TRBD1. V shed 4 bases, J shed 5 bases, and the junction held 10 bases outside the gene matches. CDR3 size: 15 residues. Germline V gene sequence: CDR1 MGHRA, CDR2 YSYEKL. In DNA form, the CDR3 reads TGCGCCAGCAGCCTCCGAGGGACAGTTGAGGAGACCCAGTACTTC. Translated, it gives CASSLRGTVEETQYF.

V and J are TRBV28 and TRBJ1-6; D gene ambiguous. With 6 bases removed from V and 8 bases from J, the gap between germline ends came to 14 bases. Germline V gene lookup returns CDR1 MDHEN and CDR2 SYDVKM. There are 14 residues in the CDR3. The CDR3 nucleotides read TGTGCCAGCAGCTCCCCGGGGTCCTATTCACCCCTCCACTTT. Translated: CASSSPGSYSPLHF.

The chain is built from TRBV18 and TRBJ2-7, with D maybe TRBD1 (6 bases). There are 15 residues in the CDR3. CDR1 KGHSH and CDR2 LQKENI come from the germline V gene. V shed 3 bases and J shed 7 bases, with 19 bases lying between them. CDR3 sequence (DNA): TGTGCCAGCTCACCTATCGCAGGGGATTATGGGGAGCAGTACTTC. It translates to CASSPIAGDYGEQYF.

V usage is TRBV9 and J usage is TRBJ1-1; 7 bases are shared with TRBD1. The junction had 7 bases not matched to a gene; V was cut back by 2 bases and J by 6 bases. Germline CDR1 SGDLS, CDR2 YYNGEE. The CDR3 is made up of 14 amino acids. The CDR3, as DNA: TGTGCCAGCAGCGTTCAGGGGGATTCCCCTGAAGCTTTCTTT. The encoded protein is CASSVQGDSPEAFF.

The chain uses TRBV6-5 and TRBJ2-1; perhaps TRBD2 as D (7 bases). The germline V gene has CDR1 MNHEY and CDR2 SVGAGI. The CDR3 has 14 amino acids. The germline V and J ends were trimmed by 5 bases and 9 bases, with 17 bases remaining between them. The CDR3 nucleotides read TGTGCCAGCAGTCGGAGGGGAGGGGGTGGTGAGCAGTTCTTC. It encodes CASSRRGGGGEQFF.

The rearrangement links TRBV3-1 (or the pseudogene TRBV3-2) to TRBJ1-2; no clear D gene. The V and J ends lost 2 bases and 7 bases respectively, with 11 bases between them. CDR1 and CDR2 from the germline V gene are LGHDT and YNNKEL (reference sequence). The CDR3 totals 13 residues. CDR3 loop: CASSQWWEGGYTF. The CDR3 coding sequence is TGTGCCAGCAGCCAATGGTGGGAGGGTGGCTACACCTTC.

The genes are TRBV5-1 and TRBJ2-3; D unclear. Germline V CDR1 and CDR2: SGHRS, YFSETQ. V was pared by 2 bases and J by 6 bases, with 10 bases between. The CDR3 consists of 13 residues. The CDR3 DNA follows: TGCGCCAGCAGCTTTAGCAGTCCCGATACGCAGTATTTT. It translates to CASSFSSPDTQYF.

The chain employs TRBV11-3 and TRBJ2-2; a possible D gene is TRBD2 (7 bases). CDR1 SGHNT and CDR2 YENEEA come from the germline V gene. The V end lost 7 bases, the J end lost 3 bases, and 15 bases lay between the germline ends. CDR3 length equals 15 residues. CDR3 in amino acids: CASNNTGGHTGELFF. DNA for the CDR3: TGTGCCAGCAACAACACGGGGGGCCACACCGGGGAGCTGTTTTTT.